One sample yielded the 13 T cell receptor beta chains listed below, sequenced in a study of T cell responses to AZD1222 COVID-19 vaccine (dated by TCRdb to the early 2020s). The sample's time point label, in plain terms: baseline before first vaccination. The sample's treatment or condition label is to be understood as: meningococcal conjugate vaccine given as trial control. The library was obtained by the immunoSEQ multiplex PCR assay. TCRdb mirrors the immuneACCESS table, restricted to in-frame sequences. Some clones are absent from its copies; in checked studies, under half trace to an unresolved V gene, and the reason for the others is unknown. This sample is represented by roughly 89,000 clones; around nine tenths of them were singletons. Around 4.5% of the sample comes from the top ten. The sequences come from peripheral blood, collected on day 0 of MenACWY control vaccination. The source is an adult in good health.

The chain is built from TRBV7-2 and TRBJ2-3; 9 bases line up with TRBD1. CDR1 and CDR2 (germline): SGHTA, FQGNSA. The CDR3 contains 17 residues. V gave up 2 bases and J gave up 3 bases; unmatched junction bases: 9. DNA of the CDR3: TGTGCCAGCAGCTTAAAAACCGGGACAGGGTCGACAGATACGCAGTATTTT. Its translation is CASSLKTGTGSTDTQYF.

The CDR3 nucleotides read TGTGCCAGCAGCGTAGAAGGGCAGGCATATGGCTACACCTTC. Translated: CASSVEGQAYGYTF. This rearrangement joins TRBV9 to TRBJ1-2; unclear D gene. Germline assignment: CDR1 SGDLS and CDR2 YYNGEE. V lost 0 bases and J lost 5, with 11 bases in between. The CDR3 runs to 14 residues. The entire variable domain, with the rest obtained from reference TRBV9 and TRBJ1-2, is as follows: DSGVTQTPKHLITATGQRVTLRCSPRSGDLSVYWYQQSLDQGLQFLIQYYNGEERAKGNILERFSAQQFPDLHSELNLSSLELGDSALYFCASSVEGQAYGYTFGSGTRLTVV.

The CDR3 DNA is TGTGCCAGTAGCCTCCGTGGGACACAATTAGCCAAAAACATTCAGTACTTC. Protein product: CASSLRGTQLAKNIQYF. V usage is TRBV19 and J usage is TRBJ2-4; maybe TRBD1 (6 bases). Germline values: CDR1 LNHDA, CDR2 SQIVND (reference sequence). This CDR3 spans 17 amino acids. The V end was cut by 6 bases, the J end by 0 bases, with 18 bases between. The full variable domain, its missing parts supplied by reference TRBV19 and TRBJ2-4, is DGGITQSPKYLFRKEGQNVTLSCEQNLNHDAMYWYRQDPGQGLRLIYYSQIVNDFQKGDIAEGYSVSREKKESFPLTVTSAQKNPTAFYLCASSLRGTQLAKNIQYFGAGTRLSVL.

V is TRBV5-4 and J is TRBJ2-7; TRBD1 agrees at 8 bases. The CDR3 length is 14 residues. Trimming removed 4 bases from V and 5 bases from J; junction bases left unmatched: 8. The germline V gene encodes CDR1 SGHNT and CDR2 YYREEE (reference sequence). The CDR3 sequence is CASSPTDRVHEQYF. The CDR3 DNA reads as TGTGCCAGCAGCCCCACGGACAGGGTGCACGAGCAGTACTTC.

The gene calls are TRBV19 and TRBJ1-2; 10 bases are shared with TRBD1. The CDR3 loop spans 15 amino acids. J gave up 0 bases and V 4 bases, and 2 bases lay outside the gene matches. The V gene's germline CDR1 is LNHDA and CDR2 SQIVND (reference sequence). The CDR3 DNA is TGTGCCAGTAGTACCGGGACAGGGGCTAACTATGGCTACACCTTC. Residues: CASSTGTGANYGYTF.

The chain has TRBV10-3 and TRBJ2-7, with 10 positions matching TRBD2. V dropped 6 bases and J dropped 4; count of bases not matched to a gene: 3. The germline V gene has CDR1 ENHRY and CDR2 SYGVKD. The CDR3 runs 13 residues. CDR3 nucleotide sequence: TGTGCCATCAGCCAACTAGCGGGGTACGAGCAGTACTTC. Protein product: CAISQLAGYEQYF.

This clone was observed a handful of times. The V gene is TRBV19, the J gene TRBJ1-4; 7 nucleotides line up with TRBD1. The CDR3 spans 15 residues. Trimming cost V 6 bases and J 0 bases; bases outside gene matches: 4. Germline loops: CDR1 LNHDA, CDR2 SQIVND (reference sequence). CDR3 sequence (DNA): TGTGCCAGTAGCCCCGGGACAGCAACTAATGAAAAACTGTTTTTT. Amino acids: CASSPGTATNEKLFF.

The chain is built from TRBV5-7 and TRBJ2-6; D not resolved. TRBV5-7 is designated an ORF whose function remains uncertain. This CDR3 has 17 residues. V lost 7 bases to trimming and J lost 5 bases, with 22 bases between them. The CDR3 nucleotides are TGTGCCAGCTCTGGCATTCTTGTACAAAGTCGGGCCAACGTCCTGACTTTC. This sequence encodes CASSGILVQSRANVLTF.

This chain joins TRBV18 and TRBJ1-5; D ambiguous. Trimming cost V 2 bases and J 5 bases, with 4 bases left between them. This CDR3 is 12 amino acids long. CDR1 is KGHSH and CDR2 is LQKENI in the germline V gene. The CDR3 protein is CASSPDDQPQHF. CDR3 nucleotide sequence: TGTGCCAGCTCACCAGATGATCAGCCCCAGCATTTT.

The chain uses TRBV4-3 and TRBJ1-3; D not resolved. The germline V gene has CDR1 LGHNA and CDR2 YSLEER. V was cut by 0 bases and J by 0 bases, with 9 bases left in between. The CDR3 consists of 16 residues. The CDR3 loop reads CASSQDSGGSGNTIYF. CDR3 nucleotide sequence: TGCGCCAGCAGCCAAGATTCAGGAGGCTCTGGAAACACCATATATTTT.

This rearrangement joins TRBV25-1 to TRBJ2-3; perhaps TRBD2 as D (5 bases). Trimming stripped 7 bases from V and 0 bases from J, with 14 bases between. The CDR3 is made up of 15 amino acids. The germline V gene has CDR1 MGHDK and CDR2 SYGVNS. CDR3 coding DNA: TGTGCCAGCACCCCGGCAGACTATAGCACAGATACGCAGTATTTT. Its translation: CASTPADYSTDTQYF.

This chain uses TRBV5-4 with TRBJ2-3, with 8 nucleotides matching TRBD1. The CDR3 totals 16 residues. The V and J ends lost 3 bases and 2 bases, in that order; junction bases with no gene match: 8. CDR1 and CDR2 (germline): SGHNT, YYREEE (reference sequence). The CDR3 coding sequence is TGTGCCAGCAGCTGGGGACAGGAGCTGTACACAGATACGCAGTATTTT. Amino acids: CASSWGQELYTDTQYF.

This clone was counted between two and nine times. As DNA, the CDR3 is TGTGCCAGCAGCTCAATCTTCTTC. Translated, it gives CASSSIFF. V gene TRBV7-9 combines with J gene TRBJ2-1; the D is unclear. The germline V and J ends were trimmed by 4 bases and 16 bases, with 5 bases remaining between them. Germline V CDR1 and CDR2: SEHNR, FQNEAQ (reference sequence). The CDR3 length is 8 residues.